This T cell receptor (beta chain) came from a study of cytomegalovirus exposure and HLA in healthy donors. Looking at the study overall: In a later analysis, the approximately 120 validation repertoires were reported to have used the same platform as the 666 first-cohort repertoires. Study-level points and caveats: Specific recognition of CMV antigens was confirmed in vitro for a few chains (all CMV-associated). TCR beta chains numbering more than 150 were designated cytomegalovirus-associated.

The repertoire was sequenced with immunoSEQ multiplex PCR; TCRdb's copy has only in-frame clones and lacks some. The sample has 160,000 or so clones; 85% to 90% are singletons. Looked up from germline, CDR1 is MNHEY and CDR2 is SVGAGI. The CDR3 consists of 15 residues. The V end lost 2 bases, the J end lost 5 bases, and 15 bases lay between the germline ends. The donors were members of the validation cohort, which comprised roughly 130 subjects and was separate from the first cohort of more than 500 subjects. This clone was seen a single time. The antigen remains unidentified. The rearrangement uses TRBV6-5 and TRBJ1-2, with D maybe TRBD1 (5 bases). Sequencing was performed on PBMCs. The receptor comes from a man aged 18 to 29 in good health and CMV-seronegative. CDR3 in DNA: TGTGCCAGCAGTTACCGCCAGGGAACCGGGTATGGCTACACCTTC. This sequence encodes CASSYRQGTGYGYTF.